Here is one T cell receptor beta chain with its context. Its antigen is unidentified. These data are taken from a study of PD-1 blockade in mismatch repair-deficient tumors. Study-level results: After pembrolizumab, tumor-resident clones rose rapidly, then generally contracted before radiologic responses.

Only in-frame clones appear in the TCRdb table, and some are missing; sequencing was by immunoSEQ multiplex PCR. Of some 97,000 clones in the sample, approximately 83% were seen once. V lost 0 bases, J lost 4 bases, and 18 bases lay in between. Germline loops: CDR1 SGHAT, CDR2 FQNNGV. The CDR3 loop spans 17 amino acids. The clonotype originates from an adult with mismatch repair-deficient cancer. Sequenced here: peripheral blood, sampled approximately 35 weeks after starting pembrolizumab. The V and J genes are TRBV11-2 and TRBJ2-5; D is unclear. Here the CDR3 DNA reads TGTGCCAGCAGCTTAGATTCAGCTTCGTTGGGATCAGAGACCCAGTACTTC. Its translation: CASSLDSASLGSETQYF.